Listed below are T cell receptor beta chains from one sample, sequenced in a study of blood T cell repertoires in COVID-19. Produced via immunoSEQ multiplex PCR; TCRdb's table is partial and in-frame only. The sample records some 150,000 clones, 80% being singletons. Specimen: peripheral blood. The receptors were sampled from a man in his 60s with acute or convalescent COVID-19. Both conserved end residues are part of each CDR3. Fields, in order: CDR3 length, clone size, V gene, CDR3 protein. The size of a clone is reported for some rows only, either as once, few or many, or as a class for expanded clones.

CDR3 length: 15
clone size: NA
V gene: TRBV5-4
CDR3 protein: CASSLVQGAFNEQFF

CDR3 length: 13
clone size: NA
V gene: TRBV29-1
CDR3 protein: CSAALAARETQYF

CDR3 length: 17
clone size: NA
V gene: TRBV9
CDR3 protein: CASSGSGTPSSGNTIYF

CDR3 length: 16
clone size: once
V gene: TRBV4-1
CDR3 protein: CASSQVLRGTGNTIYF

CDR3 length: 16
clone size: NA
V gene: TRBV5-1
CDR3 protein: CASSLTTGDRNEKLFF

CDR3 length: 14
clone size: NA
V gene: TRBV5-4
CDR3 protein: CASSPATGNTEAFF

CDR3 length: 12
clone size: NA
V gene: TRBV19
CDR3 protein: CASSIAGQGEFF

CDR3 length: 14
clone size: few
V gene: TRBV5-1
CDR3 protein: CASSHGEAKNIQYF

CDR3 length: 16
clone size: NA
V gene: TRBV7-2
CDR3 protein: CASSLMGQGAGSPLHF

CDR3 length: 14
clone size: NA
V gene: TRBV19
CDR3 protein: CASRGTERDQPQHF

CDR3 length: 17
clone size: NA
V gene: TRBV6-4
CDR3 protein: CASSELPDRDEVYEQYF

CDR3 length: 13
clone size: few
V gene: TRBV7-9
CDR3 protein: CASSWAGESPLHF

CDR3 length: 11
clone size: NA
V gene: TRBV12-3/TRBV12-4
CDR3 protein: CASIGAYEQYF

CDR3 length: 14
clone size: NA
V gene: TRBV6-5
CDR3 protein: CASSPQDRNHGYTF

CDR3 length: 15
clone size: once
V gene: TRBV4-1
CDR3 protein: CASARSGDSNEKLFF

CDR3 length: 18
clone size: few
V gene: TRBV19
CDR3 protein: CASPTGQGDLVINEKLFF

CDR3 length: 15
clone size: NA
V gene: TRBV13
CDR3 protein: CASCFGQKSGNTIYF

CDR3 length: 16
clone size: NA
V gene: TRBV9
CDR3 protein: CASSPRDRDPTHEQFF

CDR3 length: 12
clone size: NA
V gene: TRBV9
CDR3 protein: CASSVERDEQFF

CDR3 length: 14
clone size: NA
V gene: TRBV7-2
CDR3 protein: CASSPTDGRKGYTF

CDR3 length: 12
clone size: NA
V gene: TRBV5-4
CDR3 protein: CASSTGGAAQYF

CDR3 length: 16
clone size: NA
V gene: TRBV9
CDR3 protein: CASSVRTGTGGDEQYF

CDR3 length: 16
clone size: NA
V gene: TRBV5-6
CDR3 protein: CASSSLAGGYQETQYF

CDR3 length: 15
clone size: NA
V gene: TRBV7-8
CDR3 protein: CASNPGGGGWETQYF

CDR3 length: 13
clone size: once
V gene: TRBV10-3
CDR3 protein: CAINGQMNTEAFF

CDR3 length: 15
clone size: NA
V gene: TRBV5-1
CDR3 protein: CASSLNRQSNTEAFF

CDR3 length: 15
clone size: NA
V gene: TRBV18
CDR3 protein: CASSPPSQGRNEQFF

CDR3 length: 15
clone size: NA
V gene: TRBV3-1/TRBV3-2
CDR3 protein: CASSQDLTGTGTQYF

CDR3 length: 13
clone size: NA
V gene: TRBV11-3
CDR3 protein: CASSVDRAETQYF